This T cell receptor (beta chain) was sequenced in a study of cytomegalovirus exposure and HLA in healthy donors. The study, taken as a whole, reports: According to reports, the classifier identified cytomegalovirus status with high specificity and sensitivity. For most TCR beta V segments, an earlier analysis put the productive rate at about 90% or about 30% of the time. It was 150 to 200 TCR beta chains that were listed as cytomegalovirus-associated.

Note on this clone: Its antigen is still unknown.

The CDR3 runs 14 residues. J gave up 1 base and V 3 bases, and 0 bases lay outside the gene matches. Germline loops: CDR1 LNHNV, CDR2 YYDKDF (reference sequence). The primer mix had 60 Vbeta and 13 Jbeta primers. Authors' methods: The count from a later analysis was 79 million or so unique TCR beta chains, some 10 million of them shared. TCRdb keeps only in-frame clones here, not all; method: immunoSEQ multiplex PCR. V, J and clone size derive from that table, while D and trimming were established from the DNA sequence. The data hold over 100,000 clones, with around 74% observed a single time. The chain carries TRBV15 and TRBJ2-4; 7 positions agree with TRBD2. Source material: PBMCs. The TCR comes from a male donor in good health and CMV-seronegative. The CDR3 sequence is CATSRGGAKNIQYF. The CDR3 bases are TGTGCCACCAGCAGGGGAGGGGCCAAAAACATTCAGTACTTC.